A selection of T cell receptor beta chains follows, all from one sample in a study of blood T cell repertoires in COVID-19. Assay: immunoSEQ multiplex PCR; the TCRdb copy retains only in-frame clones and omits some. The sample lists tens of thousands of clones, nearly 90% occurring once. The material sequenced was peripheral blood. Receptors originate from a woman aged 45-59 years with active COVID-19. CDR3s include the opening cysteine and the closing phenylalanine or tryptophan. D genes are given only for firm matches. A row's size may be missing; if present it is once, few, many or a size class.

d_gene | j_gene | v_gene | abundance | CDR3nt | CDR3aa
NA | TRBJ2-2 | TRBV4-1 | NA | TGCGCCAGCAGCCACCCAACAGGGAACACCGGGGAGCTGTTTTTT | CASSHPTGNTGELFF
NA | TRBJ1-2 | TRBV28 | NA | TGTGCCAGCAGTCTACCAGTGAGTCGGGGGAGCTATGGCTACACCTTC | CASSLPVSRGSYGYTF
TRBD1 | TRBJ1-2 | TRBV30 | NA | TGTGCCTGGAGTGTTAGGGGGCGAGACTATGGCTACACCTTC | CAWSVRGRDYGYTF
NA | TRBJ1-3 | TRBV6-5 | NA | TGTGCCAGCAGTCCTGACAGGCCCTCTGGAAACACCATATATTTT | CASSPDRPSGNTIYF
NA | TRBJ1-5 | TRBV4-1 | NA | TGCGCCAGCAGCCAAGGACAGAAAGGACAGCCCCAGCATTTT | CASSQGQKGQPQHF
NA | TRBJ2-7 | TRBV18 | NA | TGTGCCAGCTCACCTGGGACAACCTCCTACGAGCAGTACTTC | CASSPGTTSYEQYF
TRBD2 | TRBJ2-1 | TRBV6-1 | once | TGTGCCAGCAGTGGAAAACTAGCGGGAGAGAACTACAATGAGCAGTTCTTC | CASSGKLAGENYNEQFF
TRBD2 | TRBJ2-2 | TRBV3-1/TRBV3-2 | NA | TGTGCCAGCAGCTATCGGACTAGCGCAAACACCGGGGAGCTGTTTTTT | CASSYRTSANTGELFF
NA | TRBJ2-3 | TRBV28 | NA | TGTGCCAGCAGTGGGAATCCCCGGGAGAAGACAGATACGCAGTATTTT | CASSGNPREKTDTQYF
TRBD1 | TRBJ1-5 | TRBV19 | NA | TGTGCCAGTAGTATGGCAGGGACAGGCGATTACAAGGGCCGGCGGCATTTT | CASSMAGTGDYKGRRHF
NA | TRBJ1-5 | TRBV19 | NA | TGTGCCAGTAGTATTTACAGGGTCGGTCAGCCCCAGCATTTT | CASSIYRVGQPQHF
NA | TRBJ2-5 | TRBV6-1 | NA | TGTGCCAGCAGTGAAGTTCGAGAGACCCAGTACTTC | CASSEVRETQYF
TRBD2 | TRBJ2-5 | TRBV3-1/TRBV3-2 | NA | TGTGCCAGCAGCCAAGTATGGCTAGCGGGAGGAGGTCAAGAGACCCAGTACTTC | CASSQVWLAGGGQETQYF